The T cell receptor (beta chain) described here comes from a study of cytomegalovirus exposure and HLA in healthy donors. Study information: Tens of millions of unique TCRs from HLA-typed donors were held in an early release of data. General study findings and limits: As a later analysis revealed, most CMV-associated TCR beta chains appeared HLA-restricted. Some V segments could not be told apart, so they were left out, TRBV6-2 and TRBV6-3 among them. Most TCR beta V segments were productive about 87% or about 30% of the time in an earlier analysis.

Trimming took off 6 bases at V and 1 base at J, with 10 bases between the two ends. From germline, CDR1 is LNHDA and CDR2 SQIVND (reference sequence). CDR3 size: 14 residues. This clone was counted only a few times. Its antigen is still unknown. The PCR had 60 Vbeta and 13 Jbeta primers. Sequenced by immunoSEQ multiplex PCR; TCRdb stores in-frame clones only, minus some. The top ten clones hold 1.1% to 1.5% of a sample with 150,000 to 200,000 clones, about 71% of them seen once. The sequence was collected from a man aged 50 or older in good health and CMV-seronegative. The sequenced sample was PBMCs. V is TRBV19 and J is TRBJ1-5; D gene ambiguous. The CDR3, as DNA: TGTGCCAGTAGAAATGGGCAGAGCAATCAGCCCCAGCATTTT. Amino acid sequence: CASRNGQSNQPQHF.